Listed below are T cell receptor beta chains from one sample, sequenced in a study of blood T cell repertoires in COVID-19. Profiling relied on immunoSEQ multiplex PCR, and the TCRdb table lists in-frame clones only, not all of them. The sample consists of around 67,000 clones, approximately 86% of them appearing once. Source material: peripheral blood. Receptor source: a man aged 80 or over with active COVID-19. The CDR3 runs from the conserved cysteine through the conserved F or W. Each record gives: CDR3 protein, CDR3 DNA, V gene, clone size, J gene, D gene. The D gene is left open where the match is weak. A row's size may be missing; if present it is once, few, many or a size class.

CDR3 protein: CASSIRQGETQYF
CDR3 DNA: TGTGCCAGTAGCATCCGACAGGGAGAGACCCAGTACTTC
V gene: TRBV19
clone size: .
J gene: TRBJ2-5
D gene: TRBD1

CDR3 protein: CASSKWRTGGGTDTQYF
CDR3 DNA: TGTGCCAGCAGCAAATGGAGGACAGGGGGGGGCACAGATACGCAGTATTTT
V gene: TRBV3-1/TRBV3-2
clone size: .
J gene: TRBJ2-3
D gene: TRBD1

CDR3 protein: CASSLSPSGSYEQYF
CDR3 DNA: TGTGCCAGCAGTTTATCTCCTAGCGGGAGTTACGAGCAGTACTTC
V gene: TRBV27
clone size: .
J gene: TRBJ2-7
D gene: TRBD2

CDR3 protein: CASSLVGGQNTEAFF
CDR3 DNA: TGCGCCAGCAGCTTGGTTGGAGGCCAGAACACTGAAGCTTTCTTT
V gene: TRBV5-1
clone size: .
J gene: TRBJ1-1
D gene: .

CDR3 protein: CAISESADLNTEAFF
CDR3 DNA: TGTGCCATCAGTGAGTCCGCGGATCTGAACACTGAAGCTTTCTTT
V gene: TRBV10-3
clone size: .
J gene: TRBJ1-1
D gene: .

CDR3 protein: CASSLGAFGTQYF
CDR3 DNA: TGTGCCAGCAGCTTAGGGGCCTTTGGGACGCAGTATTTT
V gene: TRBV7-2
clone size: .
J gene: TRBJ2-3
D gene: .

CDR3 protein: CASSPPGQGITDTQYF
CDR3 DNA: TGTGCCAGTAGCCCCCCGGGACAGGGTATCACAGATACGCAGTATTTT
V gene: TRBV19
clone size: .
J gene: TRBJ2-3
D gene: TRBD1

CDR3 protein: CAISRENSYEQYF
CDR3 DNA: TGTGCCATCAGTCGCGAGAACTCCTACGAGCAGTACTTC
V gene: TRBV10-3
clone size: .
J gene: TRBJ2-7
D gene: .

CDR3 protein: CATRLRGRVNTEAFF
CDR3 DNA: TGTGCCACCAGACTCAGGGGGCGGGTGAACACTGAAGCTTTCTTT
V gene: TRBV15
clone size: .
J gene: TRBJ1-1
D gene: TRBD1

CDR3 protein: CASMSQIREARDTQYF
CDR3 DNA: TGTGCCAGCATGAGCCAAATACGGGAAGCTAGGGATACGCAGTATTTT
V gene: TRBV2
clone size: .
J gene: TRBJ2-3
D gene: .

CDR3 protein: CASSSTSGRLGMPDTQYF
CDR3 DNA: TGTGCCAGCTCATCGACTAGCGGGAGGCTTGGCATGCCAGATACGCAGTATTTT
V gene: TRBV18
clone size: .
J gene: TRBJ2-3
D gene: TRBD2

CDR3 protein: CASSHSRSLFF
CDR3 DNA: TGTGCCAGCAGCCATTCCCGGTCACTGTTTTTT
V gene: TRBV3-1/TRBV3-2
clone size: .
J gene: TRBJ1-4
D gene: .

CDR3 protein: CASSGTGGNSPLHF
CDR3 DNA: TGTGCCAGTAGCGGGACAGGGGGTAATTCACCCCTCCACTTT
V gene: TRBV19
clone size: .
J gene: TRBJ1-6
D gene: TRBD1

CDR3 protein: CASSPGGVENTEAFF
CDR3 DNA: TGTGCCAGCAGCCCCGGCGGGGTAGAGAACACTGAAGCTTTCTTT
V gene: TRBV11-3
clone size: many
J gene: TRBJ1-1
D gene: .

CDR3 protein: CASSSSTGGRPTGELFF
CDR3 DNA: TGTGCCAGCAGCAGCTCGACAGGGGGCAGGCCCACCGGGGAGCTGTTTTTT
V gene: TRBV11-3
clone size: many
J gene: TRBJ2-2
D gene: TRBD1

CDR3 protein: CACRPGTRGTGELFF
CDR3 DNA: TGTGCCTGCCGACCGGGGACTAGGGGAACCGGGGAGCTGTTTTTT
V gene: TRBV30
clone size: .
J gene: TRBJ2-2
D gene: TRBD2

CDR3 protein: CASSRGRGAESAEAFF
CDR3 DNA: TGTGCCAGCAGTAGGGGCAGGGGGGCAGAAAGCGCTGAAGCTTTCTTT
V gene: TRBV3-1/TRBV3-2
clone size: .
J gene: TRBJ1-1
D gene: TRBD1

CDR3 protein: CASSLGTSGRLWIDEQFF
CDR3 DNA: TGTGCCAGCAGTCTGGGGACTAGCGGGCGACTATGGATAGATGAGCAGTTCTTC
V gene: TRBV6-6
clone size: .
J gene: TRBJ2-1
D gene: TRBD2

CDR3 protein: CASSEGPTPDTQYF
CDR3 DNA: TGTGCCAGCAGTGAGGGCCCCACCCCGGATACGCAGTATTTT
V gene: TRBV25-1
clone size: .
J gene: TRBJ2-3
D gene: .

CDR3 protein: CASSSRSVEQYF
CDR3 DNA: TGTGCCAGCAGCTCCCGTAGTGTGGAGCAGTACTTC
V gene: TRBV5-4
clone size: few
J gene: TRBJ2-7
D gene: .

CDR3 protein: CASSLRDTNTGELFF
CDR3 DNA: TGCGCCAGCAGCTTACGGGACACGAACACCGGGGAGCTGTTTTTT
V gene: TRBV5-1
clone size: .
J gene: TRBJ2-2
D gene: .

CDR3 protein: CASTQGLDETQYF
CDR3 DNA: TGTGCCAGCACCCAGGGACTAGACGAGACCCAGTACTTC
V gene: TRBV7-8
clone size: .
J gene: TRBJ2-5
D gene: TRBD2

CDR3 protein: CASSPRAGQSSYEQYF
CDR3 DNA: TGTGCCAGCTCACCACGGGCGGGGCAAAGCTCCTACGAGCAGTACTTC
V gene: TRBV18
clone size: .
J gene: TRBJ2-7
D gene: .

CDR3 protein: CASSRPTGTPNTGELFF
CDR3 DNA: TGTGCCAGTAGTAGACCGACCGGGACACCCAACACCGGGGAGCTGTTTTTT
V gene: TRBV19
clone size: .
J gene: TRBJ2-2
D gene: .

CDR3 protein: CASRPTLAVSYNEQFF
CDR3 DNA: TGTGCCAGCAGACCAACACTAGCTGTCTCCTACAATGAGCAGTTCTTC
V gene: TRBV27
clone size: few
J gene: TRBJ2-1
D gene: .

CDR3 protein: CASSLFATGVRNTEAFF
CDR3 DNA: TGTGCCAGCAGCTTATTTGCGACAGGGGTAAGGAACACTGAAGCTTTCTTT
V gene: TRBV7-2
clone size: few
J gene: TRBJ1-1
D gene: TRBD1

CDR3 protein: CAWDHGTSYDTQYF
CDR3 DNA: TGTGCCTGGGATCACGGGACTAGCTACGATACGCAGTATTTT
V gene: TRBV30
clone size: few
J gene: TRBJ2-3
D gene: TRBD2

CDR3 protein: CASSARQGVDTGELFF
CDR3 DNA: TGTGCCAGCAGCGCAAGACAGGGGGTCGACACCGGGGAGCTGTTTTTT
V gene: TRBV7-9
clone size: .
J gene: TRBJ2-2
D gene: TRBD1

CDR3 protein: CASSLPQTPTSGSRSYNEQFF
CDR3 DNA: TGTGCCAGCAGTTTACCGCAAACGCCTACTAGCGGGAGCCGCTCCTACAATGAGCAGTTCTTC
V gene: TRBV28
clone size: .
J gene: TRBJ2-1
D gene: TRBD2

CDR3 protein: CASSPYTGELFF
CDR3 DNA: TGTGCCAGCAGCCCCTACACCGGGGAGCTGTTTTTT
V gene: TRBV3-1/TRBV3-2
clone size: .
J gene: TRBJ2-2
D gene: .

CDR3 protein: CASSQDVRPNWAPSNTEAFF
CDR3 DNA: TGTGCCAGCAGCCAAGATGTAAGACCGAACTGGGCCCCCTCGAACACTGAAGCTTTCTTT
V gene: TRBV4-2
clone size: once
J gene: TRBJ1-1
D gene: .

CDR3 protein: CASSHLPGQGSSTEAFF
CDR3 DNA: TGTGCCAGCAGCCACCTACCAGGACAGGGAAGTAGCACTGAAGCTTTCTTT
V gene: TRBV5-4
clone size: .
J gene: TRBJ1-1
D gene: TRBD1

CDR3 protein: CASSLTYEQYF
CDR3 DNA: TGTGCCAGCAGTTTGACTTACGAGCAGTACTTC
V gene: TRBV12-3/TRBV12-4
clone size: .
J gene: TRBJ2-7
D gene: .

CDR3 protein: CASSSQGYNEQFF
CDR3 DNA: TGTGCCAGCAGTTCTCAGGGGTACAATGAGCAGTTCTTC
V gene: TRBV12-3/TRBV12-4
clone size: few
J gene: TRBJ2-1
D gene: .

CDR3 protein: CASSLLGAWGYTF
CDR3 DNA: TGTGCCAGCAGCTTGCTAGGGGCGTGGGGCTACACCTTC
V gene: TRBV5-6
clone size: .
J gene: TRBJ1-2
D gene: .

CDR3 protein: CASSRLSESTEAFF
CDR3 DNA: TGTGCCAGCAGCCGATTAAGCGAGAGCACTGAAGCTTTCTTT
V gene: TRBV6-2/TRBV6-3
clone size: .
J gene: TRBJ1-1
D gene: .

CDR3 protein: CASSFDRSEKLFF
CDR3 DNA: TGTGCCAGCAGTTTCGACCGGAGTGAAAAACTGTTTTTT
V gene: TRBV13
clone size: .
J gene: TRBJ1-4
D gene: .

CDR3 protein: CASSLGARYGYTF
CDR3 DNA: TGTGCCAGCAGCTTAGGCGCACGCTATGGCTACACCTTC
V gene: TRBV11-2
clone size: few
J gene: TRBJ1-2
D gene: .

CDR3 protein: CASSQSREGVETQYF
CDR3 DNA: TGCGCCAGCAGTCAATCGAGGGAGGGGGTGGAGACCCAGTACTTC
V gene: TRBV23-1
clone size: .
J gene: TRBJ2-5
D gene: .

CDR3 protein: CASSTGVQETQYF
CDR3 DNA: TGTGCCAGCTCAACAGGAGTACAAGAGACCCAGTACTTC
V gene: TRBV18
clone size: .
J gene: TRBJ2-5
D gene: .

CDR3 protein: CASSLAGRNTGELFF
CDR3 DNA: TGTGCCAGCAGTCTAGCGGGTCGGAACACCGGGGAGCTGTTTTTT
V gene: TRBV6-4
clone size: .
J gene: TRBJ2-2
D gene: TRBD2

CDR3 protein: CASSAGLSYNEQFF
CDR3 DNA: TGTGCCAGCAGTGCTGGCCTCTCCTACAATGAGCAGTTCTTC
V gene: TRBV6-4
clone size: .
J gene: TRBJ2-1
D gene: .

CDR3 protein: CASNGGTVYEQYF
CDR3 DNA: TGTGCCAGCAATGGAGGGACAGTCTACGAGCAGTACTTC
V gene: TRBV7-9
clone size: .
J gene: TRBJ2-7
D gene: .

CDR3 protein: CASSLQAGGSYNEQFF
CDR3 DNA: TGTGCCAGCAGCTTACAAGCGGGAGGGTCCTACAATGAGCAGTTCTTC
V gene: TRBV7-6
clone size: .
J gene: TRBJ2-1
D gene: TRBD2

CDR3 protein: CASSLLTATDTQYF
CDR3 DNA: TGTGCCAGCAGCTTGCTCACAGCCACAGATACGCAGTATTTT
V gene: TRBV5-8
clone size: .
J gene: TRBJ2-3
D gene: .